Below, 32 T cell receptor beta chains from the same sample are listed, as sequenced in a study of T cell repertoires in cytomegalovirus infection. One entry per CDR3 protein, called by TCRdb with MiXCR from the reads. The sample comprises 97,000 or so distinct CDR3 sequences, 16% of which are singletons, and roughly 8% rests with the top ten. Source material: PBMCs. The source is a human donor in good health (CMV status not recorded). Some clones in this sample may be carry-over from other donors' samples.

In its sample, this clonotype was seen a few times. The CDR3 DNA is TGCAGCGCGAGCGCGGAGAACACTGAAGCTTTCTTT. This sequence encodes CSASAENTEAFF. The V gene is TRBV29-1, the J gene TRBJ1-1; D gene uncertain. Germline lookup yields CDR1 SQVTM and CDR2 ANQGSEA. The CDR3 contains 12 residues. The ends were cut back, 7 bases at V and 1 base at J, with 10 bases in the middle.

This clonotype has just a few counts. The rearrangement joins TRBV20-1 to TRBJ1-2; a possible D gene is TRBD1 (5 bases). CDR3 size: 14 residues. Between the trimmed V and J ends, which lost 3 bases and 2 bases, there was a span of 13 bases. The germline V gene has CDR1 DFQATT and CDR2 SNEGSKA (reference sequence). CDR3 DNA sequence: TGCAGTGCTAGTCTTCAGGGCTCCAACTATGGCTACACCTTC. Translation: CSASLQGSNYGYTF.

This clonotype appeared a few times. Here the CDR3 DNA reads TGCAGCGTTTCTCCAGCGGCCTTGCAGCAGTTCTTC. Protein product: CSVSPAALQQFF. V is TRBV29-1 and J is TRBJ2-1; D possibly corresponds to TRBD2 (5 bases). The CDR3 is made up of 12 amino acids. V dropped 5 bases and J dropped 11 bases, with 16 bases sitting between them. CDR1 is SQVTM and CDR2 is ANQGSEA in the germline V gene.

This clonotype was counted ten times or more. The chain uses TRBV11-2 and TRBJ1-1; 10 nucleotides match TRBD1. This CDR3 has 16 amino acids. The V gene's germline CDR1 is SGHAT and CDR2 FQNNGV. V trimming: 1 base; J trimming: 1 base; junction bases outside the gene matches: 3. CDR3 protein: CASSLGGQGENTEAFF. The CDR3 DNA sequence: TGTGCCAGCAGCTTAGGAGGACAGGGGGAGAACACTGAAGCTTTCTTT.

The gene calls are TRBV12-3 or TRBV12-4 and TRBJ1-2, with a possible D match to TRBD1 (5 bases). V gave up 6 bases and J gave up 5 bases, with 13 bases separating them. The CDR3 is 13 amino acids. The CDR3: CASRGGGGYGYTF. The DNA of the CDR3 is TGTGCCAGCAGGGGGGGGGGTGGATATGGCTACACCTTC.

This clonotype was counted only a few times. The rearrangement joins TRBV5-6 to TRBJ2-1; D may be TRBD1 (5 bases). This CDR3 comprises 15 residues. The V gene's germline CDR1 is SGHDT and CDR2 YYEEEE. V lost 2 bases and J 8 bases, leaving 17 bases between the germline ends. The chain's CDR3 is CASSFGTGSADEQFF. CDR3 DNA: TGTGCCAGCAGCTTCGGTACAGGTTCGGCCGATGAGCAGTTCTTC.

This clonotype came up many times. CDR3 coding DNA: TGTGCCAGCAGTCCCGGGAGACGCGGCGGCTACACCTTC. Protein sequence: CASSPGRRGGYTF. The J gene is TRBJ1-2, the V gene TRBV12-3 or TRBV12-4; D gene ambiguous. Trimming pared 5 bases from V and 8 bases from J, leaving 15 bases between. This CDR3 is 13 amino acids long.

The sample holds a few counts of this clonotype. The rearrangement uses TRBV7-9 and TRBJ2-2; D is undetermined. CDR3 length: 13 residues. Germline V CDR1 and CDR2: SEHNR, FQNEAQ (reference sequence). Trimming cost V 5 bases and J 4 bases, with 8 bases left between them. CDR3 nucleotide sequence: TGTGCCAGCAGCCCCTACACCACCGGGGAGCTGTTTTTT. Its protein product is CASSPYTTGELFF. The variable domain in full, with the rest retrieved from reference TRBV7-9 and TRBJ2-2, is DTGVSQNPRHKITKRGQNVTFRCDPISEHNRLYWYRQTLGQGPEFLTYFQNEAQLEKSRLLSDRFSAERPKGSFSTLEIQRTEQGDSAMYLCASSPYTTGELFFGEGSRLTVL.

The chain employs TRBV28 and TRBJ1-1, with D possibly being TRBD1 (6 bases). The CDR3 loop spans 10 amino acids. Trimming shortened V by 10 bases and J by 8 bases, and 11 bases separated the two germline ends. The germline gives CDR1 MDHEN, CDR2 SYDVKM. CDR3 sequence: CATQGGEAFF. The CDR3 nucleotides read TGTGCCACACAGGGAGGAGAAGCTTTCTTT.

In its sample, this clonotype was seen many times. This chain links TRBV7-2 with TRBJ2-5, with 10 bases that match TRBD1. The CDR3 runs 14 residues. J lost 4 bases, V lost 5 bases, and 4 bases had no gene match. Germline V gene sequence: CDR1 SGHTA, CDR2 FQGNSA. The CDR3 sequence is CASSARDRGETQYF. CDR3 DNA: TGTGCCAGCAGCGCCCGGGACAGGGGAGAGACCCAGTACTTC.

This clonotype was counted a few times. The chain recombines TRBV18 with TRBJ1-1; D is possibly TRBD1 (6 bases). Germline V gene lookup returns CDR1 KGHSH and CDR2 LQKENI. The CDR3 contains 15 residues. V was shortened by 5 bases and J by 6 bases, with 19 bases between the two germline ends. The CDR3 region is CASSSGDGGRSEAFF. CDR3 in DNA: TGTGCCAGCTCATCGGGGGACGGGGGGCGATCTGAAGCTTTCTTT.

This clonotype was seen repeatedly, ten times or more. The rearrangement links TRBV7-9 to TRBJ2-5; D uncertain. Trimming took off 2 bases at V and 4 bases at J, with 8 bases between the two ends. Germline V lookup: CDR1 SEHNR, CDR2 FQNEAQ (reference sequence). This CDR3 comprises 13 residues. DNA for the CDR3: TGTGCCAGCAGCTTATCGCCCGGAGAGACCCAGTACTTC. Its protein product is CASSLSPGETQYF.

By its share, this clonotype is medium-sized (0.01 to 0.1%). The chain recombines TRBV7-8 with TRBJ1-1; no reliable D call. Trimming shortened V by 2 bases and J by 0 bases, and 10 bases separated the two germline ends. The CDR3 contains 15 residues. Germline V gene sequence: CDR1 SGHVS, CDR2 FQNEAQ. The CDR3 reads CASSLKDFLNTEAFF. CDR3 DNA sequence: TGTGCCAGCAGCTTAAAGGACTTCCTGAACACTGAAGCTTTCTTT.

This clonotype has a handful of counts. CDR3 protein: CASSATTGTHEQYF. CDR3 nucleotides: TGCGCCAGCAGCGCTACCACCGGGACCCACGAGCAGTACTTC. This chain links TRBV5-1 with TRBJ2-7; D is possibly TRBD1 or TRBD2 (5 bases each). Looked up from germline, CDR1 is SGHRS and CDR2 is YFSETQ. V was shortened by 4 bases and J by 5 bases, with 16 bases between the two germline ends. This CDR3 is 14 amino acids long.

This clonotype was seen only a few times. V gene TRBV6-4 combines with J gene TRBJ2-2; D is perhaps TRBD1 or TRBD2 (5 bases each). Germline V lookup: CDR1 MRHNA, CDR2 SNTAGT. There are 14 residues in the CDR3. Deletions cut 7 bases from V and 5 bases from J, with 14 bases between. CDR3 bases: TGTGCCAGCACCGGGACCCCTGGGACCGGGGAGCTGTTTTTT. This translates into CASTGTPGTGELFF.

The rearrangement joins TRBV2 to TRBJ2-7, with 9 bases aligning to TRBD1. Germline CDR1 is SNHLY and CDR2 is FYNNEI. This CDR3 has 12 residues. Trimming cost V 6 bases and J 12 bases; bases outside gene matches: 9. Here the CDR3 DNA reads TGTGCCAGCAGGGAGGGACAGGGCCATCGGTACTTC. Translated: CASREGQGHRYF.

This chain joins TRBV2 and TRBJ1-5; 8 bases are shared with TRBD1. CDR1 is SNHLY, CDR2 FYNNEI, per germline. With 4 bases clipped from V and 6 bases from J, the junction kept 2 bases outside the gene matches. This CDR3 is 13 amino acids long. CDR3 DNA: TGTGCCAGCAGTGTGGACAGGGCTCAGCCCCAGCATTTT. Amino acids: CASSVDRAQPQHF.

This clonotype appeared many times. The chain is built from TRBV18 and TRBJ1-6; D call uncertain. CDR3 length: 13 residues. Looked up from germline, CDR1 is KGHSH and CDR2 is LQKENI. The CDR3 DNA follows: TGTGCTAGCAGCATAGACCGTAATTCACCCCTCCACTTT. It encodes CASSIDRNSPLHF.

As to this clonotype: A much more abundant neighbour one base away suggests this may be a read error. The CDR3 protein is CASSPPPGAQGTVELFF. The CDR3 DNA is TGTGCCAGCAGTCCTCCCCCAGGGGCGCAGGGAACCGTGGAGCTGTTTTTT. The chain joins TRBV28 to TRBJ2-2; possible D gene TRBD1, 6 bases. This CDR3 comprises 17 residues. Germline assignment: CDR1 MDHEN and CDR2 SYDVKM.

This clonotype occurred many times. The chain joins TRBV7-9 to TRBJ2-3; D is ambiguous. Trimming removed 5 bases at V and 6 bases at J, with 12 bases between. The CDR3 covers 13 residues. Germline CDR1 reads SEHNR; CDR2 reads FQNEAQ (reference sequence). The CDR3 sequence is CASSPGLPDTQYF. CDR3 DNA sequence: TGTGCCAGCAGCCCCGGCCTCCCCGATACGCAGTATTTT.

The chain joins TRBV28 to TRBJ2-7, with D perhaps matching TRBD1 (6 bases). The germline CDR1 and CDR2 sequences are MDHEN and SYDVKM. V lost 4 bases and J 0 bases, leaving 16 bases between the germline ends. The CDR3 spans 16 residues. The CDR3 here is CASSSFTSTGSYEQYF. Written as DNA, the CDR3 is TGTGCCAGCAGTTCCTTTACTTCGACAGGCTCCTACGAGCAGTACTTC.

This clonotype came up a few times. The chain carries TRBV28 and TRBJ1-1, with D perhaps TRBD1 (5 bases). Germline lookup yields CDR1 MDHEN and CDR2 SYDVKM. The CDR3 consists of 15 residues. With 2 bases removed from V and 1 base from J, the gap between germline ends came to 11 bases. CDR3 in DNA: TGTGCCAGCAGTTTAGATGGGGGGGGGAACACTGAAGCTTTCTTT. Translating gives CASSLDGGGNTEAFF. Based on the CDR3 plus reference TRBV28 and TRBJ1-1, the full variable domain is DVKVTQSSRYLVKRTGEKVFLECVQDMDHENMFWYRQDPGLGLRLIYFSYDVKMKEKGDIPEGYSVSREKKERFSLILESASTNQTSMYLCASSLDGGGNTEAFFGQGTRLTVV.

This clonotype was counted only a few times. The chain joins TRBV5-5 to TRBJ2-3; 8 bases match TRBD2. The V gene end was trimmed by 4 bases and the J gene end by 3 bases; junction bases not matched to a gene: 10. The CDR3 runs to 16 residues. From germline, CDR1 is SGHKS and CDR2 YYEKEE (reference sequence). CDR3 bases: TGTGCCAGCAGCCGAACCGGGGGGGCGTATACAGATACGCAGTATTTT. This codes for CASSRTGGAYTDTQYF.

Ten or more counts support this clonotype. This chain links TRBV7-3 with TRBJ2-3, with TRBD2 matching 13 bases. Trimming cost V 5 bases and J 6 bases; bases outside gene matches: 14. CDR1 is SGHTA, CDR2 FQGTGA, per germline. CDR3 length equals 18 residues. CDR3 protein: CASSLGTSGDPREDTQYF. The CDR3 DNA is TGTGCCAGCAGCCTCGGGACTAGCGGGGACCCCCGGGAGGATACGCAGTATTTT. The variable domain in full, with the rest retrieved from reference TRBV7-3 and TRBJ2-3, is GAGVSQTPSNKVTEKGKYVELRCDPISGHTALYWYRQSLGQGPEFLIYFQGTGAADDSGLPNDRFFAVRPEGSVSTLKIQRTERGDSAVYLCASSLGTSGDPREDTQYFGPGTRLTVL.

This rearrangement joins TRBV11-3 to TRBJ2-7, with TRBD2 as a possible D gene (5 bases). V gave up 2 bases and J gave up 1 base, with 6 bases separating them. Germline lookup yields CDR1 SGHNT and CDR2 YENEEA. This CDR3 contains 13 residues. This CDR3 reads CASSLRGSYEQYF. As DNA, the CDR3 is TGTGCCAGCAGCTTACGGGGATCCTACGAGCAGTACTTC. Looking up the rest from reference TRBV11-3 and TRBJ2-7 gives the full variable domain: EAGVVQSPRYKIIEKKQPVAFWCNPISGHNTLYWYLQNLGQGPELLIRYENEEAVDDSQLPKDRFSAERLKGVDSTLKIQPAELGDSAVYLCASSLRGSYEQYFGPGTRLTVT.

In this sample, this clonotype turned up a few times. This sequence joins TRBV6-2 or TRBV6-3 and TRBJ2-7; D gene uncertain. Trimming cost V 4 bases and J 2 bases, with 18 bases left between them. The CDR3 extends over 16 amino acids. Germline V gives CDR1 MNHEY, CDR2 SVGEGT. This CDR3 reads CASSFALRSRPYEQYF. CDR3 DNA: TGTGCCAGCAGTTTCGCCCTTCGGAGCCGTCCCTACGAGCAGTACTTC.

The table lists this clonotype with a few counts. The CDR3 DNA sequence: TGTGCCAGCAGTTTGCCGGGCGAGACCCAGTACTTC. This gives the protein CASSLPGETQYF. The chain employs TRBV28 and TRBJ2-5; D gene uncertain. Trimming removed 3 bases from V and 5 bases from J, with 7 bases in between. This CDR3 is built from 12 residues. CDR1 and CDR2 (germline): MDHEN, SYDVKM.

This clonotype was detected ten times or more. The chain carries TRBV7-2 and TRBJ1-5, with TRBD1 matching over 7 bases. Per germline, CDR1 SGHTA and CDR2 FQGNSA. The CDR3 totals 13 residues. The V segment lost 5 bases and the J segment 4 bases; nucleotides outside the gene matches: 2. CDR3 in amino acids: CASSMTGNQPQHF. Written as DNA, the CDR3 is TGTGCCAGCAGCATGACAGGGAATCAGCCCCAGCATTTT.

This clonotype was counted many times. The chain employs TRBV5-4 and TRBJ1-1; a possible D gene is TRBD1 (5 bases). V was shortened by 2 bases and J by 4 bases, with 6 bases between the two germline ends. Germline lookup yields CDR1 SGHNT and CDR2 YYREEE (reference sequence). CDR3 size: 12 residues. The CDR3 here is CASSLGTTEAFF. The CDR3 region has the DNA TGTGCCAGCAGCTTAGGGACCACTGAAGCTTTCTTT.

This clonotype was seen ten or more times. The chain combines TRBV6-2 or TRBV6-3 with TRBJ2-1, with 11 bases lining up with TRBD2. The CDR3 loop spans 16 amino acids. The trim removed 8 bases at V and 9 bases at J, leaving 15 bases unmatched. The germline V gene encodes CDR1 MNHEY and CDR2 SVGEGT. In DNA form, the CDR3 reads TGTGCCAGCGCCCCAGAAGCGGGACTAGCGGTAGTTGAGCAGTTCTTC. Its translation: CASAPEAGLAVVEQFF.

This clonotype has a count of ten or more. This chain links TRBV7-2 with TRBJ2-2; D is uncertain. The germline V and J ends were trimmed by 2 bases and 2 bases, with 12 bases remaining between them. Germline-derived CDR1 and CDR2 are SGHTA and FQGNSA. This CDR3 comprises 16 residues. The CDR3 DNA reads TGTGCCAGCAGCTTATTTTCGGTCTCCAACACCGGGGAGCTGTTTTTT. Encoded protein: CASSLFSVSNTGELFF.

This clonotype was counted a few times. The chain couples TRBV28 to TRBJ2-5; tentatively, D is TRBD1 or TRBD2 (5 bases each). Germline loops: CDR1 MDHEN, CDR2 SYDVKM. V lost 4 bases and J lost 1, with 16 bases in between. The CDR3 extends over 16 amino acids. CDR3 DNA: TGTGCCAGCAGTTCTACCACCCGGGACCGCCAAGAGACCCAGTACTTC. Protein: CASSSTTRDRQETQYF.